These 15 T cell receptor beta chains share one sample of origin, sequenced in a study of shared clonotypes between healthy human individuals. Sequencing was performed with immunoSEQ multiplex PCR; in TCRdb, only in-frame clones are kept and a portion is missing. The sample includes hundreds of thousands of clones, 95% to 97% of them seen just once. The sample taken for sequencing was naive CD4+ T cells sorted from blood. Sample subset: CD45RA+ positively selected. The receptors derive from a woman under 40 in good health.

V is TRBV9 and J is TRBJ2-3; 10 nucleotides align to TRBD2. V gave up 0 bases and J gave up 3 bases; unmatched junction bases: 1. This CDR3 has 15 amino acids. Germline V gene sequence: CDR1 SGDLS, CDR2 YYNGEE. The CDR3 region is CASSVASGRTDTQYF. The CDR3 nucleotides read TGTGCCAGCAGCGTAGCTAGCGGGAGAACAGATACGCAGTATTTT.

J is TRBJ2-3 and V is TRBV15, with 7 bases matching TRBD2. Germline-derived CDR1 and CDR2 are LNHNV and YYDKDF (reference sequence). The CDR3 extends over 16 amino acids. Trimming took 1 base from V and 1 from J; bases not matched to a gene: 5. CDR3 bases: TGTGCCACCAGCAGAGGACCTCTAGCGGGCACAGATACGCAGTATTTT. This gives the protein CATSRGPLAGTDTQYF. The full variable domain, with the rest looked up from reference TRBV15 and TRBJ2-3, is DAMVIQNPRYQVTQFGKPVTLSCSQTLNHNVMYWYQQKSSQAPKLLFHYYDKDFNNEADTPDNFQSRRPNTSFCFLDIRSPGLGDTAMYLCATSRGPLAGTDTQYFGPGTRLTVL.

This chain links TRBV4-1 with TRBJ2-7; 9 nucleotides line up with TRBD2. Per germline, CDR1 MGHRA and CDR2 YSYEKL. CDR3 length: 19 residues. With V trimmed by 0 bases and J by 3 bases, 15 bases remained unmatched. The CDR3 sequence: CASSQDEGGGGRALYEQYF. The DNA of the CDR3 is TGCGCCAGCAGCCAAGATGAGGGGGGGGGCGGGAGGGCCCTCTACGAGCAGTACTTC.

The V and J genes are TRBV9 and TRBJ2-6; D is uncertain. CDR1 and CDR2 (germline): SGDLS, YYNGEE. This CDR3 has 15 residues. Trimming left V 0 bases short and J 1 base short, with 5 bases between. The CDR3 region has the DNA TGTGCCAGCAGCGTAGTGGATTCTGGGGCCAACGTCCTGACTTTC. Amino acid sequence: CASSVVDSGANVLTF.

The genes are TRBV19 and TRBJ2-3; D not resolved. The CDR3 consists of 13 residues. Germline CDR1 and CDR2: LNHDA and SQIVND (reference sequence). The V end was cut by 1 base, the J end by 4 bases, with 6 bases between. CDR3 sequence: CASSIGASDTQYF. In DNA, the CDR3 is TGTGCCAGTAGTATAGGGGCCTCAGATACGCAGTATTTT.

The rearrangement joins TRBV19 to TRBJ2-7; 7 bases align to TRBD1. The CDR3 extends over 12 amino acids. V shed 9 bases and J 2 bases; nucleotides not matched to a gene: 4. The germline V gene encodes CDR1 LNHDA and CDR2 SQIVND (reference sequence). This CDR3 reads CASGTAAYEQYF. DNA of the CDR3: TGTGCCAGCGGGACAGCAGCCTACGAGCAGTACTTC.

The rearrangement joins TRBV6-5 to TRBJ1-1, with D perhaps matching TRBD1 (5 bases). This CDR3 region has 15 residues. Per germline, CDR1 MNHEY and CDR2 SVGAGI. Trimming removed 6 bases from V and 2 bases from J, with 16 bases in between. CDR3 nucleotides: TGTGCCAGCAGAATAGCCGACAGACTCAACACTGAAGCTTTCTTT. It is translated as CASRIADRLNTEAFF.

This chain connects TRBV5-1 to TRBJ2-3; possible D gene TRBD2, 5 bases. Per the germline V gene, CDR1 is SGHRS and CDR2 is YFSETQ. Trimming took 1 base from V and 4 from J, leaving 19 bases between them. The CDR3 has 17 amino acids. DNA of the CDR3: TGCGCCAGCAGCTTGAGGGAGAGGTTGGGCACATCAGATACGCAGTATTTT. This translates into CASSLRERLGTSDTQYF.

The V gene is TRBV5-6, the J gene TRBJ2-7; no clear D. Germline loops: CDR1 SGHDT, CDR2 YYEEEE. This CDR3 is built from 15 residues. The V end was cut by 2 bases, the J end by 1 base, with 13 bases between. CDR3 DNA: TGTGCCAGCAGCTTATCCCCAACAGTTTCCTACGAGCAGTACTTC. The encoded protein is CASSLSPTVSYEQYF. The whole variable domain, filled in from reference TRBV5-6 and TRBJ2-7, reads DAGVTQSPTHLIKTRGQQVTLRCSPKSGHDTVSWYQQALGQGPQFIFQYYEEEERQRGNFPDRFSGHQFPNYSSELNVNALLLGDSALYLCASSLSPTVSYEQYFGPGTRLTVT.

The genes are TRBV7-3 and TRBJ2-3; D is perhaps TRBD2 (5 bases). The V and J ends lost 1 base and 3 bases respectively, with 11 bases between them. The germline V gene has CDR1 SGHTA and CDR2 FQGTGA. This CDR3 contains 15 residues. The CDR3 sequence is CASSLMGVETDTQYF. CDR3 coding DNA: TGTGCCAGCAGCTTAATGGGAGTCGAGACAGATACGCAGTATTTT.

The CDR3 loop is CASSEGQGFVTEAFF. The CDR3 DNA is TGTGCCAGCAGTGAAGGACAGGGATTTGTCACTGAAGCTTTCTTT. The rearrangement links TRBV25-1 to TRBJ1-1; 8 bases map to TRBD1. Trimming removed 2 bases from V and 4 bases from J; junction bases left unmatched: 6. The V gene's germline CDR1 is MGHDK and CDR2 SYGVNS. CDR3 length: 15 amino acids.

The genes are TRBV5-6 and TRBJ2-7; a weak D match, TRBD1 (5 bases). CDR3 length: 13 residues. Germline V gene sequence: CDR1 SGHDT, CDR2 YYEEEE. Trimming stripped 4 bases from V and 4 bases from J, with 12 bases between. In DNA, the CDR3 is TGTGCCAGCAGCCGATATGACAGTTACGAGCAGTACTTC. Amino acids: CASSRYDSYEQYF.

The V call is TRBV28, the J call TRBJ1-1, with D possibly TRBD1 on 5 matching bases. Per germline, CDR1 MDHEN and CDR2 SYDVKM. Trimming took off 3 bases at V and 10 bases at J, with 15 bases between the two ends. The CDR3 is made up of 13 amino acids. In DNA form, the CDR3 reads TGTGCCAGCAGTTTGCTCCCGCAGAGGGGAGCTTTCTTT. The encoded protein is CASSLLPQRGAFF.

The V gene is TRBV30, the J gene TRBJ2-7, with D perhaps TRBD2 (5 bases). The CDR3 contains 14 residues. V was shortened by 0 bases and J by 1 base, with 10 bases between the two germline ends. The germline gives CDR1 GTSNPN, CDR2 SVGIG (reference sequence). CDR3 sequence: CAWSVFGMSYEQYF. The CDR3, as DNA: TGTGCCTGGAGTGTTTTCGGGATGTCCTACGAGCAGTACTTC. Combining the CDR3 with reference TRBV30 and TRBJ2-7 gives the whole variable domain SQTIHQWPATLVQPVGSPLSLECTVEGTSNPNLYWYRQAAGRGLQLLFYSVGIGQISSEVPQNLSASRPQDRQFILSSKKLLLSDSGFYLCAWSVFGMSYEQYFGPGTRLTVT.

The CDR3 sequence is CASSLRRDNTEAFF. As DNA, the CDR3 is TGTGCCAGCAGCCTCCGCAGGGATAACACTGAAGCTTTCTTT. The chain carries TRBV7-8 and TRBJ1-1, with D perhaps TRBD1 (5 bases). Germline V gives CDR1 SGHVS, CDR2 FQNEAQ. V lost 5 bases and J lost 2, with 12 bases in between. This CDR3 region has 14 residues.